This note documents a single T cell receptor beta chain sequence. Its antigen is unidentified. Then a second PCR, running roughly 7 to 11 cycles, was carried out with a sample-barcoded 5' primer and a J-beta primer mix. TCRdb re-called the 5' RACE reads through MiXCR, storing one row per CDR3 protein. The data contain about 1,800,000 distinct CDR3 sequences, 28% of them singletons. Donors each provided 9.5 to 10 milliliters of peripheral blood. The sample comes from a study of blood T cells in healthy people across ages. Study context: Template switching recovered approximately one barcoded beta molecule for every two T cells.

General study points: TCR beta diversity per million T cells fell roughly linearly with age. Possibly confounding the expanded clonotype changes was the fact that donor CMV status was unknown.

Germline values: CDR1 MNHEY, CDR2 SVGEGT. V dropped 2 bases and J dropped 3 bases, with 9 bases sitting between them. The CDR3 extends over 14 amino acids. Source material: blood. This sequence was found in a woman aged 25-40 years in good health. V and J are TRBV6-2 or TRBV6-3 and TRBJ2-3; D is uncertain. The CDR3 DNA sequence: TGTGCCAGCAGTTACGTTCAGCGAACAGATACGCAGTATTTT. Protein product: CASSYVQRTDTQYF.